The clone carrying this T cell receptor beta chain was picked up one time. Antigen specificity is unknown. V lost 4 bases, J lost 8 bases, and 15 bases lay in between. The CDR3 totals 14 residues. Per germline, CDR1 SGHRS and CDR2 YFSETQ. Second doses that came at about 4 or about 12 weeks were put together. The record originates from a study of T cell responses to AZD1222 COVID-19 vaccine. Clones were read by immunoSEQ multiplex PCR, and TCRdb kept only the in-frame ones, dropping some. The data contain 140,000 to 150,000 clones, more than 85% of them singletons. Study results and caveats: Reportedly, close to half of spike-specific TCRs are directed against unmutated variant regions. At baseline, seropositivity was found in only five or six AZD1222 recipients.

The origin of this receptor is an adult who received the AZD1222 COVID-19 vaccine. The sequenced sample was peripheral blood, obtained 28 days after the second AZD1222 dose. This chain links TRBV5-1 with TRBJ1-4, with D perhaps matching TRBD1 (5 bases). The CDR3 reads CASSLRGGVEKLFF. CDR3 in DNA: TGCGCCAGCAGCCTTAGGGGCGGAGTAGAAAAACTGTTTTTT.